This TCR beta chain was identified in a study of shared clonotypes between healthy human individuals. Study background: Every donor yielded three CD4 naive, three CD4 memory, two CD8 naive and one CD8 memory plate.

Using immunoSEQ multiplex PCR, the repertoire was profiled, and TCRdb retains in-frame clones only, with some absent. The sample yields roughly 2.5 million clones, approximately 94% seen once. This clone was detected once. V was cut by 2 bases and J by 5 bases, with 11 bases left in between. Germline V lookup: CDR1 SGHDT, CDR2 YYEEEE. The CDR3 spans 13 residues. V gene TRBV5-6 combines with J gene TRBJ2-7; no reliable D call. This TCR derives from a man younger than 35 in good health. The specimen sequenced was naive CD4+ T cells sorted from blood. Subset indicated: CD45RA+ positively selected. CDR3 sequence: CASSFGVRNEQYF. CDR3 bases: TGTGCCAGCAGCTTCGGAGTAAGGAACGAGCAGTACTTC.